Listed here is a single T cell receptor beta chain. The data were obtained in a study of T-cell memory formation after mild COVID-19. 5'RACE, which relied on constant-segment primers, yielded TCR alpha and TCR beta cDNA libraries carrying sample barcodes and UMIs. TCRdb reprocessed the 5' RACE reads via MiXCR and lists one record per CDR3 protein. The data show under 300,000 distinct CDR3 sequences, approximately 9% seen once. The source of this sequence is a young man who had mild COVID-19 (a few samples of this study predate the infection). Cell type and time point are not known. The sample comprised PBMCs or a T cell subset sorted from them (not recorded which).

DNA for the CDR3: TGTGCCAGCAGTCCCCCGGTGGGGGGAGGGGGGTTTAACTATGGCTACACCTTC. Its protein is CASSPPVGGGGFNYGYTF. This chain uses TRBV28 with TRBJ1-2; TRBD1 is a possible D gene (6 bases). CDR1 and CDR2 from the germline V gene are MDHEN and SYDVKM. The CDR3 extends over 18 amino acids. Trimming left V 5 bases short and J 1 base short, with 23 bases between.